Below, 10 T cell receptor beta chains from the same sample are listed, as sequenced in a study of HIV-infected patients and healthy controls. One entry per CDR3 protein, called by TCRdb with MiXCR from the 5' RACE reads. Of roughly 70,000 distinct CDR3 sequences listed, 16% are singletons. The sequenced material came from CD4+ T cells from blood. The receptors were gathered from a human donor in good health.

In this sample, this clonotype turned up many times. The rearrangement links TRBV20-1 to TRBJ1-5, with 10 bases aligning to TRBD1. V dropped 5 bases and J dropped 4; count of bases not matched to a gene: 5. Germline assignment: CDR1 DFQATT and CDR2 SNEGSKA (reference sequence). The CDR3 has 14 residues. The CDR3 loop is CSAAPGQGNQPQHF. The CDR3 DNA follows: TGCAGTGCTGCCCCGGGACAGGGGAATCAGCCCCAGCATTTT.

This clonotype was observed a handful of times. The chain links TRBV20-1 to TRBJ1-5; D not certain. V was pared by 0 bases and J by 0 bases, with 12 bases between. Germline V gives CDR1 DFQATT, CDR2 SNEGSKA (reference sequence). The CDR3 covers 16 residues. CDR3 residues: CSARDQQLPSNQPQHF. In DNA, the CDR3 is TGCAGTGCTAGAGATCAGCAATTGCCTAGCAATCAGCCCCAGCATTTT.

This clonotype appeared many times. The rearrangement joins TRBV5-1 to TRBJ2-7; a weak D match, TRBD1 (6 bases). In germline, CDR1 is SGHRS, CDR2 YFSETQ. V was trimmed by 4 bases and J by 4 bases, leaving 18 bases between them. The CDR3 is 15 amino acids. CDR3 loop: CASSPQGRGVYEQYF. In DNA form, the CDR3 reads TGCGCCAGCAGCCCTCAGGGCAGGGGTGTATACGAGCAGTACTTC.

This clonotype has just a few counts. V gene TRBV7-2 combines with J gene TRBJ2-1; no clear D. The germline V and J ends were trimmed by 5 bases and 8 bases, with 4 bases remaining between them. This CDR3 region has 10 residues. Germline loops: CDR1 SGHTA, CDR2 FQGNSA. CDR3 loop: CASSHYEQFF. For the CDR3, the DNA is TGTGCCAGCAGCCATTATGAGCAGTTCTTC.

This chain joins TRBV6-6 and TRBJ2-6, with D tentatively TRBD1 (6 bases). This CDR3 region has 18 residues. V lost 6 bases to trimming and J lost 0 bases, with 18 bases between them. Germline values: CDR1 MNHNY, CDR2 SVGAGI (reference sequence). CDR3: CASRSGTSPLSGANVLTF. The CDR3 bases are TGTGCCAGCAGGTCTGGGACATCCCCTCTCTCTGGGGCCAACGTCCTGACTTTC.

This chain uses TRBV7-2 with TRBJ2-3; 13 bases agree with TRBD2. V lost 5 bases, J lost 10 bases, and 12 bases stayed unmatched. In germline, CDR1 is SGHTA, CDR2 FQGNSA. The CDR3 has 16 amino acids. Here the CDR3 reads CASSPQTSGGAWAQYF. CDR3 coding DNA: TGTGCCAGCAGCCCTCAAACTAGCGGGGGGGCATGGGCGCAGTATTTT.

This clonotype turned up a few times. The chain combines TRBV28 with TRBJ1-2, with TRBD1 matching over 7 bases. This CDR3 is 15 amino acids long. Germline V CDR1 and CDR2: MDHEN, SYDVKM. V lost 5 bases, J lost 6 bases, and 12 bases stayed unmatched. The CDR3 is CASSPTDRDSHGYTF. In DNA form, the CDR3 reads TGTGCCAGCAGTCCCACCGACAGGGATTCTCATGGCTACACCTTC.

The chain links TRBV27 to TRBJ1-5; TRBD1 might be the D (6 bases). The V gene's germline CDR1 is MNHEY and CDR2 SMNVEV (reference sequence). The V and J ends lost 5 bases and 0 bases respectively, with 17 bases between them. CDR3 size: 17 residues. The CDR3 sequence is CASSETGRGYSNQPQHF. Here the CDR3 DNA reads TGTGCCAGCAGTGAGACAGGTCGGGGATATAGCAATCAGCCCCAGCATTTT.

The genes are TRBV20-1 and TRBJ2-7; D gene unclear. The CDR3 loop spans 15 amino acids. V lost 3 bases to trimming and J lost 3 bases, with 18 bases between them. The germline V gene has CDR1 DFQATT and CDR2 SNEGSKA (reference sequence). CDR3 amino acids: CSASRVGLSIYEQYF. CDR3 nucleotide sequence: TGCAGTGCTAGTCGTGTCGGGCTCTCGATCTACGAGCAGTACTTC.

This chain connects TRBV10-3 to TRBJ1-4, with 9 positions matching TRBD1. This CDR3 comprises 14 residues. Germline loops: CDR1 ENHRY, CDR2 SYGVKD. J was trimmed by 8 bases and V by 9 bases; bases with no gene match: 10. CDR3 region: CAIAIAGTGEKLFF. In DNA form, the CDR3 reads TGTGCCATTGCCATAGCCGGGACAGGGGAAAAACTGTTTTTT.